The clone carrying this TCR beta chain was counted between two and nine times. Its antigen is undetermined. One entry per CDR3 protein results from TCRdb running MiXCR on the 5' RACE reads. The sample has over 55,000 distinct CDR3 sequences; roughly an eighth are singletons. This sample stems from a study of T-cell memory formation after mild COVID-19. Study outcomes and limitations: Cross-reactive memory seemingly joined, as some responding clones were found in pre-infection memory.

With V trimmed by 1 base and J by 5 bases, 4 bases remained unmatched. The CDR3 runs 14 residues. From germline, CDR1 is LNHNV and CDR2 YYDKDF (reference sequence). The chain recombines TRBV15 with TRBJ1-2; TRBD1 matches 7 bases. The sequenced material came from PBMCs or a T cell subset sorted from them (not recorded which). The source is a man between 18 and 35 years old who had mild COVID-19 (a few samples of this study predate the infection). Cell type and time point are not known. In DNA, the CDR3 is TGTGCCACCAGCAGAGTCGCACAGGGGTATGGCTACACCTTC. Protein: CATSRVAQGYGYTF.